This is a list of T cell receptor beta chains from one sample in a study of shared clonotypes between healthy human individuals. Data came from immunoSEQ multiplex PCR; TCRdb stores just in-frame clones and leaves some out. The sample records under 1 million clones, 96% being singletons. Material for sequencing was naive CD8+ T cells sorted from blood. Every receptor here comes from a young man in good health. Each CDR3 is given with its conserved first and last residue. The D gene is left open where the match is weak. Only part of the rows carry a size: once, few, many, or a class if the clone is expanded.

TRBD1 TRBJ1-2 TRBV7-2 NA TGTGCCAGCAGCTCCTTCGGGACAGGGCCCCGATGGGCTTTC CASSSFGTGPRWAF
NA TRBJ2-7 TRBV18 NA TGTGCCAGCTCGCTTAACTACGAGCAGTACTTC CASSLNYEQYF
NA TRBJ2-7 TRBV7-9 NA TGTGCCAGCAGCCCTCCGGGTAGCGGAGCCTACGAGCAGTACTTC CASSPPGSGAYEQYF
NA TRBJ2-5 TRBV6-1 NA TGTGCCAGCAGTGAACTGGAGACCCAGTACTTC CASSELETQYF
NA TRBJ1-1 TRBV29-1 NA TGCAGCGCCGCCGGGACACTGACTGAAGCTTTCTTT CSAAGTLTEAFF
TRBD1 TRBJ2-7 TRBV29-1 NA TGCAGCGTTGAAGGTCAGACAGGGAGCTCCTACGAGCAGTACTTC CSVEGQTGSSYEQYF
TRBD1 TRBJ2-5 TRBV29-1 once TGCAGCGTTGCGGGACAGGGTGAGGAGACCCAGTACTTC CSVAGQGEETQYF
TRBD1 TRBJ2-7 TRBV14 once TGTGCCAGCAGCCAACAAGGACAGGGCTACTACGAGCAGTACTTC CASSQQGQGYYEQYF
TRBD2 TRBJ2-7 TRBV27 NA TGTGCCAGCAGTTTCGGACTAGCGGGAGATGGAGAGCAGTACTTC CASSFGLAGDGEQYF
TRBD1 TRBJ1-5 TRBV27 NA TGTGCCAGCAGTCGCAGGGGGGGAGGCAATCAGCCCCAGCATTTT CASSRRGGGNQPQHF
TRBD1 TRBJ2-2 TRBV12-5 NA TGTGCTAGTGGTTTGAGCCGGGACAGGAACACCGGGGAGCTGTTTTTT CASGLSRDRNTGELFF
NA TRBJ2-7 TRBV10-3 once TGTGCCATCAGTGTTGATAGATACTACGAGCAGTACTTC CAISVDRYYEQYF
NA TRBJ1-4 TRBV10-1 once TGCGCCAGCGGACAACCTGAGGGTGAAAAACTGTTTTTT CASGQPEGEKLFF
TRBD2 TRBJ2-1 TRBV5-1 NA TGCGCCAGCACCTCTGAGGCTAGCGGCCTGGCTGGGATTACCTCGGTCGGAGAGCAGTTCTTC CASTSEASGLAGITSVGEQFF
NA TRBJ2-7 TRBV29-1 NA TGCAGCGTTGAGTTGGGCGAGGTTGGCTACGAGCAGTACTTC CSVELGEVGYEQYF
NA TRBJ1-1 TRBV27 NA TGTGCCAGCAGTTTTTCCGGGACGGGGAGAGCTTTCTTT CASSFSGTGRAFF
NA TRBJ2-7 TRBV15 NA TGTGCCACCAGCCCCAGTCGTATGTGGGAGCAGTACTTC CATSPSRMWEQYF
NA TRBJ2-7 TRBV6-1 NA TGTGCCAGCGCGGGGCCAACCTACGAGCAGTACTTC CASAGPTYEQYF
NA TRBJ1-4 TRBV7-6 NA TGTGCCAGCGGGTCGCGGCTAGGGCAAGCGTTGACTAATGAAAAACTGTTTTTT CASGSRLGQALTNEKLFF
NA TRBJ2-1 TRBV21-1 NA TGTGCCAGCAGCAAAGTCCCTAGCTCCAATGAGCAGTTCTTC CASSKVPSSNEQFF
NA TRBJ1-4 TRBV29-1 NA TGCAGCGTTGAAACGGGGGCCGAGGAAAAACTGTTTTTT CSVETGAEEKLFF
TRBD1 TRBJ2-3 TRBV9 NA TGTGCCAGCAGCAGAAGTACAGGGGGCAGTAGGGGCACAGATACGCAGTATTTT CASSRSTGGSRGTDTQYF
NA TRBJ2-1 TRBV30 once TGTGCCTGGAGGGAGGGCTCCTACAATGAGCAGTTCTTC CAWREGSYNEQFF
NA TRBJ2-1 TRBV11-3 NA TGTGCCAGCAGCTCCCTAGATTACAATGAGCAGTTCTTC CASSSLDYNEQFF
TRBD2 TRBJ2-1 TRBV5-1 NA TGCGCCAGTGGATCCGGGACTAGCGGCTACAATGAGCAGTTCTTC CASGSGTSGYNEQFF
NA TRBJ2-1 TRBV5-8 NA TGTGCCAGCAGCTTGACTAGCAGCAATGAGCAGTTCTTC CASSLTSSNEQFF
NA TRBJ1-2 TRBV7-9 NA TGTGCCAGCAGCATCCATGGGGGATCCGATGGCTACACCTTC CASSIHGGSDGYTF
NA TRBJ1-4 TRBV13 NA TGTGCCAGCCGTGGGGCCTCTGAAAAACTGTTTTTT CASRGASEKLFF
NA TRBJ2-1 TRBV19 once TGTGCCAGTAGTATTCGCCCCTACAATGAGCAGTTCTTC CASSIRPYNEQFF
NA TRBJ2-1 TRBV7-9 NA TGTGCCAGCAGCTTAGTGCAGGGATCGTTGAATGAGCAGTTCTTC CASSLVQGSLNEQFF
TRBD1 TRBJ2-7 TRBV7-9 NA TGTGCCAGCAGCACAGGGGCCTACGAGCAGTACTTC CASSTGAYEQYF
TRBD1 TRBJ2-7 TRBV7-8 NA TGTGCCAGCAGCCATCGGACAGGGGTGTACGAGCAGTACTTC CASSHRTGVYEQYF
NA TRBJ2-5 TRBV11-2 NA TGTGCCAGCAGCGGGTACAGGGTCCAAGAGACCCAGTACTTC CASSGYRVQETQYF
NA TRBJ2-2 TRBV27 NA TGTGCCAGCAGTTCCCGCGGTTACACCGGGGAGCTGTTTTTT CASSSRGYTGELFF
TRBD1 TRBJ2-7 TRBV4-1 once TGCGCCAGCAGCCTTTCGGGGACAGGGTTGAGCGAGCAGTACTTC CASSLSGTGLSEQYF
NA TRBJ2-1 TRBV9 NA TGTGCCAGCAGCGTTGGAGGGGGTACCGAGCAGTTCTTC CASSVGGGTEQFF
NA TRBJ2-7 TRBV5-1 NA TGCGCCAGCAGCTCTAGAGGATACGAGCAGTACTTC CASSSRGYEQYF
NA TRBJ2-2 TRBV23-1 NA TGCGCCAGCAGCCACACTAGGACGGGCGGGGAGCTGTTTTTT CASSHTRTGGELFF
NA TRBJ2-7 TRBV9 NA TGTGCCAGCAGCGTCGGCGGGTCCGCCTACGAGCAGTACTTC CASSVGGSAYEQYF
TRBD2 TRBJ2-1 TRBV29-1 NA TGCAGCGTTTCGTGGGTAGCGGGAGACGAGCAGTTCTTC CSVSWVAGDEQFF
NA TRBJ2-7 TRBV29-1 NA TGCAGCGGAATTGGACTACAAACTTTCGTTGAGCAGTACTTC CSGIGLQTFVEQYF
NA TRBJ1-2 TRBV4-1 NA TGCGCCAGCAGCCAAGTGGGGTTTGGCTACACCTTC CASSQVGFGYTF
NA TRBJ2-1 TRBV19 NA TGTGCCAGTAGTATGTGGACCGGGAATGAGCAGTTCTTC CASSMWTGNEQFF
TRBD2 TRBJ2-7 TRBV27 NA TGTGCCAGCAGTCCTTACGTCGGGACTAGCGGGAGAGGGGTGTACTTC CASSPYVGTSGRGVYF
NA TRBJ1-1 TRBV4-2 NA TGTGCCAGCAGCCAAGATCTGGGGGCCGGCATGAACACTGAAGCTTTCTTT CASSQDLGAGMNTEAFF
TRBD2 TRBJ2-1 TRBV7-6 NA TGTGCCAGCAGCTTAGCACCTAGCGGGAGTCTCCAGAGCTCCTACAATGAGCAGTTCTTC CASSLAPSGSLQSSYNEQFF
TRBD1 TRBJ2-2 TRBV13 once TGTGCCAGCAGGGGACAGGGGGCTCATACCGGGGAGCTGTTTTTT CASRGQGAHTGELFF
NA TRBJ2-1 TRBV29-1 NA TGCAGCGTTGTCGAGGGCGCTTACAATGAGCAGTTCTTC CSVVEGAYNEQFF
NA TRBJ1-5 TRBV27 NA TGTGCCAGCAGTTTAGCGGTTACTGTCCAGCCCCAGCATTTT CASSLAVTVQPQHF
TRBD2 TRBJ2-4 TRBV27 NA TGTGCCAGCAGTCTGCGAATCCCGGGACTAGCGGGGCCAAACATTCAGTACTTC CASSLRIPGLAGPNIQYF
NA TRBJ2-2 TRBV6-5 NA TGTGCCAGCAGCTTGGTTGCCGGGGAGCTGTTTTTT CASSLVAGELFF
NA TRBJ2-1 TRBV2 NA TGTGCCAGCAGTGAAGCGCGTCGCGGCTACAATGAGCAGTTCTTC CASSEARRGYNEQFF
NA TRBJ2-7 TRBV25-1 once TGTGCCAGCAGTGAAGCCGGAAACTACGAGCAGTACTTC CASSEAGNYEQYF
NA TRBJ2-3 TRBV29-1 NA TGCAGCGTTGAGGACTCACATCCTCCAGATACGCAGTATTTT CSVEDSHPPDTQYF
TRBD1 TRBJ1-5 TRBV7-9 NA TGTGCCAGCAGCTTAGTAGCCGGGACAGCTTATCAGCCCCAGCATTTT CASSLVAGTAYQPQHF
NA TRBJ1-4 TRBV7-9 NA TGTGCCAGCAGCCCCACCGGTTTGGAGGGTGAAAAACTGTTTTTT CASSPTGLEGEKLFF
TRBD1 TRBJ2-7 TRBV7-6 NA TGTGCCAGCAGCTACCGGGACAGGGGACACGAGCAGTACTTC CASSYRDRGHEQYF
NA TRBJ2-7 TRBV4-1 once TGCGCCAGCAGCCAAGTTATTAGCAGGATCTACGAGCAGTACTTC CASSQVISRIYEQYF
NA TRBJ2-7 TRBV5-1 NA TGCGCCAGCAGCTTTGGCAACGAGCAGTACTTC CASSFGNEQYF